Following are 28 T cell receptor beta chains from one sample sequenced in a study of technical replicates of blood from several donors. Produced via immunoSEQ multiplex PCR; TCRdb's table is partial and in-frame only. The sample holds around 83,000 clones, about 90% seen once. Sequenced input: T cells isolated from PBMCs. These receptors were obtained from a human donor in good health. Some clones in this sample may be carry-over from other donors' samples.

The chain carries TRBV19 and TRBJ2-5; 8 nucleotides match TRBD2. The ends lost 2 bases at V and 5 bases at J; junction bases unmatched: 7. The length of the CDR3 is 15 residues. Germline V gene sequence: CDR1 LNHDA, CDR2 SQIVND (reference sequence). The CDR3 here is CASSISGGGRETQYF. The CDR3, as DNA: TGTGCCAGTAGTATATCGGGGGGGGGCAGGGAGACCCAGTACTTC.

The chain has TRBV6-6 and TRBJ2-2; D remains ambiguous. V lost 6 bases to trimming and J lost 7 bases, with 3 bases between them. CDR1 and CDR2 (germline): MNHNY, SVGAGI (reference sequence). The CDR3 is 10 amino acids. The CDR3 loop reads CASSSGELFF. CDR3 coding DNA: TGTGCCAGCAGCAGCGGGGAGCTGTTTTTT.

This clone has a single count. The chain uses TRBV27 and TRBJ1-5; weak D call: TRBD1 (6 bases). Germline V gives CDR1 MNHEY, CDR2 SMNVEV (reference sequence). The CDR3 totals 14 residues. The V and J ends lost 6 bases and 5 bases respectively, with 14 bases between them. The CDR3 here is CASSSDRFDQPQHF. DNA of the CDR3: TGTGCCAGCAGCTCCGACAGGTTCGATCAGCCCCAGCATTTT.

The rearrangement joins TRBV6-1 to TRBJ1-2, with D possibly matching TRBD1 (5 bases). Germline lookup yields CDR1 MNHNS and CDR2 SASEGT. CDR3 size: 14 residues. The germline V and J ends were trimmed by 3 bases and 4 bases, with 12 bases remaining between them. The CDR3 nucleotides are TGTGCCAGCAGTGAGTTCCGGGGGGGCTATGGCTACACCTTC. Its protein is CASSEFRGGYGYTF.

The chain employs TRBV5-1 and TRBJ2-7; perhaps TRBD2 as D (6 bases). This CDR3 is built from 13 residues. V shed 1 base and J shed 5 bases, with 10 bases lying between them. Germline V CDR1 and CDR2: SGHRS, YFSETQ. Written as DNA, the CDR3 is TGCGCCAGCAGCTTGACTCTAGCGCACGAGCAGTACTTC. Translation: CASSLTLAHEQYF.

The V gene is TRBV7-3, the J gene TRBJ2-2; 8 nucleotides agree with TRBD1. CDR1 and CDR2 from the germline V gene are SGHTA and FQGTGA. V shed 2 bases and J 6 bases; nucleotides not matched to a gene: 5. This CDR3 spans 15 amino acids. In DNA, the CDR3 is TGTGCCAGCAGCTTACGCAGGGGGCAGGCCGGGGAGCTGTTTTTT. Protein sequence: CASSLRRGQAGELFF.

The chain carries TRBV10-1 and TRBJ2-1; D is undetermined. CDR1 and CDR2 (germline): WNHNN, SYGVQD (reference sequence). The CDR3 consists of 15 residues. V lost 0 bases and J 2 bases, leaving 8 bases between the germline ends. CDR3 residues: CASSESRSPYNEQFF. CDR3 bases: TGCGCCAGCAGTGAGTCGAGGTCCCCCTACAATGAGCAGTTCTTC.

The rearrangement links TRBV27 to TRBJ2-7; perhaps TRBD2 as D (5 bases). Trimming cost V 5 bases and J 0 bases, with 8 bases left between them. CDR1 and CDR2 (germline): MNHEY, SMNVEV (reference sequence). CDR3 size: 13 residues. The CDR3 DNA reads TGTGCCAGCAGTGGAGGCGACTCCTACGAGCAGTACTTC. It yields the protein CASSGGDSYEQYF.

Here the CDR3 reads CSVFTGENTEAFF. The DNA of the CDR3 is TGCAGCGTTTTTACAGGGGAGAACACTGAAGCTTTCTTT. This chain uses TRBV29-1 with TRBJ1-1; 7 nucleotides align to TRBD1. With V trimmed by 5 bases and J by 1 base, 4 bases remained unmatched. This CDR3 is built from 13 residues. In germline, CDR1 is SQVTM, CDR2 ANQGSEA.

This rearrangement joins TRBV11-1 to TRBJ1-1, with D uncertain. The germline V gene encodes CDR1 SGHAT and CDR2 FQDESV (reference sequence). The CDR3 is 15 residues long. The V and J ends lost 1 base and 0 bases respectively, with 9 bases between them. DNA of the CDR3: TGTGCCAGCAGCTTAGATTCCGGGGTGAACACTGAAGCTTTCTTT. It encodes CASSLDSGVNTEAFF.

The CDR3 protein is CASREGQGRTDTQYF. The CDR3 DNA sequence: TGTGCCAGCAGAGAAGGACAGGGTCGTACCGATACGCAGTATTTT. J is TRBJ2-3 and V is TRBV7-9, with 8 bases that match TRBD1. In germline, CDR1 is SEHNR, CDR2 FQNEAQ (reference sequence). V lost 6 bases and J lost 6; bases outside the gene matches: 11. This CDR3 is 15 amino acids long.

V and J are TRBV10-1 and TRBJ1-5; D gene unclear. Deletions cut 0 bases from V and 2 bases from J, with 5 bases between. CDR1 is WNHNN, CDR2 SYGVQD, per germline (reference sequence). This CDR3 is 14 amino acids long. The chain's CDR3 is CASSESRGNQPQHF. In DNA form, the CDR3 reads TGCGCCAGCAGTGAGTCGAGGGGCAATCAGCCCCAGCATTTT.

This chain joins TRBV7-9 and TRBJ2-1; D is perhaps TRBD1 (5 bases). Trimming shortened V by 7 bases and J by 7 bases, and 8 bases separated the two germline ends. The germline V gene encodes CDR1 SEHNR and CDR2 FQNEAQ (reference sequence). The CDR3 contains 11 residues. The CDR3 DNA sequence: TGTGCCAGCACTGCAGGGAATGAGCAGTTCTTC. It is translated as CASTAGNEQFF.

J is TRBJ2-1 and V is TRBV7-2; 7 nucleotides line up with TRBD2. Trimming cost V 0 bases and J 7 bases; bases outside gene matches: 9. Looked up from germline, CDR1 is SGHTA and CDR2 is FQGNSA. CDR3 length: 16 amino acids. CDR3 sequence: CASSLARGLVGNEQFF. CDR3 bases: TGTGCCAGCAGCTTAGCACGCGGACTAGTAGGGAATGAGCAGTTCTTC.

This rearrangement joins TRBV4-2 to TRBJ2-1, with 7 bases fitting TRBD2. V was clipped by 3 bases and J by 4 bases; unmatched bases: 12. The CDR3 runs to 17 residues. The germline gives CDR1 LGHNA, CDR2 YNFKEQ. The CDR3 DNA reads TGTGCCAGCAGCCATGGGCCCTCTAGCGGAGAATACAATGAGCAGTTCTTC. As protein: CASSHGPSSGEYNEQFF.

The chain combines TRBV7-2 with TRBJ1-1; D is unclear. Trimming removed 3 bases from V and 12 bases from J, with 11 bases in between. The CDR3 has 11 residues. Germline V gene sequence: CDR1 SGHTA, CDR2 FQGNSA. CDR3 coding DNA: TGTGCCAGCAGCTTGGCGGCGGGGACTTTCTTT. It is translated as CASSLAAGTFF.

The chain combines TRBV6-6 with TRBJ2-3, with TRBD1 as a possible D gene (6 bases). Deletions cut 4 bases from V and 5 bases from J, with 7 bases between. This CDR3 is 12 amino acids long. Per germline, CDR1 MNHNY and CDR2 SVGAGI (reference sequence). CDR3 DNA: TGTGCCAGCAGTTTACAGGGAGATACGCAGTATTTT. Translated, it gives CASSLQGDTQYF.

This clone was detected only a few times. The chain combines TRBV5-4 with TRBJ2-7, with 9 bases aligning to TRBD1. The V segment lost 3 bases and the J segment 0 bases; nucleotides outside the gene matches: 13. CDR1 SGHNT and CDR2 YYREEE come from the germline V gene (reference sequence). This CDR3 contains 18 residues. CDR3 residues: CASSSGTGIGVGSYEQYF. CDR3 sequence (DNA): TGTGCCAGCAGCTCCGGGACAGGGATAGGGGTAGGCTCCTACGAGCAGTACTTC.

V and J are TRBV23-1 and TRBJ1-5; the D gene is possibly TRBD1 (5 bases). TRBV23-1 is an ORF for which the function is uncertain. The CDR3 consists of 13 residues. Trimming left V 4 bases short and J 1 base short, with 5 bases between. In nucleotides, the CDR3 is TGCGCCAGCAGTCCAGGGAGCAATCAGCCCCAGCATTTT. Encoded protein: CASSPGSNQPQHF.

The chain couples TRBV4-1 to TRBJ2-7; D is unclear. The CDR3 has 13 amino acids. Deletions cut 0 bases from V and 4 bases from J, with 7 bases between. Germline values: CDR1 MGHRA, CDR2 YSYEKL. CDR3 sequence (DNA): TGCGCCAGCAGCCAAGATAGCAGTTACGAGCAGTACTTC. This sequence encodes CASSQDSSYEQYF.

This chain uses TRBV14 with TRBJ2-7; D gene uncertain. Germline-derived CDR1 and CDR2 are SGHDN and FVKESK. The CDR3 loop spans 12 amino acids. Trimming cost V 4 bases and J 3 bases, with 7 bases left between them. The CDR3 region has the DNA TGTGCCAGCAGCCGTTCGCGCTACGAGCAGTACTTC. The encoded protein is CASSRSRYEQYF.

The gene calls are TRBV5-1 and TRBJ2-7; D perhaps matches TRBD1 (6 bases). Germline CDR1 and CDR2: SGHRS and YFSETQ. The length of the CDR3 is 15 residues. V was trimmed by 0 bases and J by 5 bases, leaving 15 bases between them. CDR3 in DNA: TGCGCCAGCAGCTTGGTCAGGGGCAGTGAGGACGAGCAGTACTTC. It codes for CASSLVRGSEDEQYF.

The CDR3 DNA reads TGTGCCATCAAACAAGCGGGTATCCACAATGAGCAGTTCTTC. As protein: CAIKQAGIHNEQFF. The V call is TRBV10-3, the J call TRBJ2-1; tentatively, D is TRBD2 (6 bases). Germline assignment: CDR1 ENHRY and CDR2 SYGVKD. The V end was cut by 7 bases, the J end by 5 bases, with 15 bases between. The CDR3 length is 14 residues.

The J gene is TRBJ2-2, the V gene TRBV28, with TRBD1 matching 7 bases. V lost 2 bases and J lost 5; bases outside the gene matches: 8. The CDR3 totals 16 residues. Germline lookup yields CDR1 MDHEN and CDR2 SYDVKM. CDR3 bases: TGTGCCAGCAGTTTAGCCGGGACAGAAAAGACCGGGGAGCTGTTTTTT. This translates into CASSLAGTEKTGELFF.

The chain carries TRBV2 and TRBJ2-7; 9 bases agree with TRBD1. CDR3 length: 16 amino acids. The ends lost 4 bases at V and 3 bases at J; junction bases unmatched: 10. Germline CDR1 SNHLY, CDR2 FYNNEI. CDR3 DNA sequence: TGTGCCAGCAGTGGTAGGGGACAGGGCAAGCACTACGAGCAGTACTTC. Translation: CASSGRGQGKHYEQYF. Full variable domain (missing parts from reference TRBV2 and TRBJ2-7): EPEVTQTPSHQVTQMGQEVILRCVPISNHLYFYWYRQILGQKVEFLVSFYNNEISEKSEIFDDQFSVERPDGSNFTLKIRSTKLEDSAMYFCASSGRGQGKHYEQYFGPGTRLTVT.

The V call is TRBV5-1, the J call TRBJ1-4; tentative D call: TRBD1 (5 bases). Germline loops: CDR1 SGHRS, CDR2 YFSETQ. This CDR3 has 15 amino acids. V dropped 4 bases and J dropped 6 bases, with 16 bases sitting between them. CDR3 DNA: TGCGCCAGCAGCGTAAGCGGGACGGATGATGAAAAACTGTTTTTT. Amino acid sequence: CASSVSGTDDEKLFF.

CDR3 residues: CASSSPRVSGRSYEQYF. In nucleotides, the CDR3 is TGTGCCAGCAGTTCCCCAAGGGTAAGCGGGAGGTCTTACGAGCAGTACTTC. The chain is built from TRBV28 and TRBJ2-7, with 9 bases that match TRBD2. Germline CDR1 is MDHEN and CDR2 is SYDVKM. V was pared by 4 bases and J by 4 bases, with 14 bases of the junction left unmatched. The CDR3 extends over 17 amino acids.

This rearrangement joins TRBV7-9 to TRBJ2-2, with 9 nucleotides matching TRBD1. Germline values: CDR1 SEHNR, CDR2 FQNEAQ (reference sequence). With V trimmed by 5 bases and J by 2 bases, 6 bases remained unmatched. The CDR3 is 16 residues long. CDR3 nucleotides: TGTGCCAGCAGCCTCCGACAGGGGGAAAACACCGGGGAGCTGTTTTTT. The encoded protein is CASSLRQGENTGELFF.